Presented here are 28 T cell receptor beta chains from one specimen sequenced in a study of long-term antiretroviral therapy in people with HIV. An immunoSEQ assay, version v3.0, was performed at survey level. Clones were sequenced by immunoSEQ multiplex PCR, and TCRdb holds only the in-frame ones, with some missing. The table lists over 25,000 clones, almost 95% of them singletons. Material: unsorted PBMCs, obtained just over 7.2 years after starting antiretroviral therapy. The origin of the receptors is a man aged 45-65 years with HIV.

This clone was seen just once. The V and J genes are TRBV5-6 and TRBJ2-1; D gene ambiguous. Trimming took off 2 bases at V and 0 bases at J, with 6 bases between the two ends. CDR1 is SGHDT, CDR2 YYEEEE, per germline. The CDR3 length is 14 residues. The CDR3 sequence is CASSFRSSYNEQFF. In nucleotides, the CDR3 is TGTGCCAGCAGCTTCCGGAGCTCCTACAATGAGCAGTTCTTC.

The chain recombines TRBV19 with TRBJ1-5; no clear D. The V gene lost 3 bases and the J gene lost 0 bases, with 6 bases spanning the gap. The CDR3 consists of 14 residues. CDR1 is LNHDA and CDR2 is SQIVND in the germline V gene (reference sequence). The CDR3 DNA follows: TGTGCCAGTAGTATCTCGGGTAGCAATCAGCCCCAGCATTTT. It yields the protein CASSISGSNQPQHF.

This rearrangement joins TRBV19 to TRBJ1-6; D is uncertain. The CDR3 is 13 amino acids. The V gene lost 5 bases and the J gene lost 8 bases, with 10 bases spanning the gap. Germline CDR1 LNHDA, CDR2 SQIVND (reference sequence). The CDR3 is CASSPSRDSPLHF. CDR3 nucleotide sequence: TGTGCCAGTAGTCCCTCCCGAGATTCACCCCTCCACTTT.

The chain employs TRBV7-8 and TRBJ2-3; tentatively, D is TRBD2 (6 bases). CDR3 size: 18 residues. Trimming removed 3 bases at V and 1 base at J, with 20 bases between. Germline loops: CDR1 SGHVS, CDR2 FQNEAQ. CDR3 sequence reads: CASSFSYGTVSRTDTQYF. CDR3 nucleotide sequence: TGTGCCAGCAGCTTTTCTTATGGGACTGTTAGTCGCACAGATACGCAGTATTTT. The whole variable domain, filled in from reference TRBV7-8 and TRBJ2-3, reads GAGVSQSPRYKVAKRGQDVALRCDPISGHVSLFWYQQALGQGPEFLTYFQNEAQLDKSGLPSDRFFAERPEGSVSTLKIQRTQQEDSAVYLCASSFSYGTVSRTDTQYFGPGTRLTVL.

The chain uses TRBV4-2 and TRBJ2-1, with D unclear. V was shortened by 4 bases and J by 6 bases, with 10 bases between the two germline ends. Germline loops: CDR1 LGHNA, CDR2 YNFKEQ. The CDR3 has 13 residues. The DNA of the CDR3 is TGTGCCAGCAGCCCTTTCGTTGGCAATGAGCAGTTCTTC. Protein sequence: CASSPFVGNEQFF.

The J gene is TRBJ2-3, the V gene TRBV2; no firm D call. This CDR3 is built from 15 residues. Trimming removed 3 bases at V and 1 base at J, with 11 bases between. The germline CDR1 and CDR2 sequences are SNHLY and FYNNEI. The CDR3 coding sequence is TGTGCCAGCAGTGATATCTGGGGTGGCACAGATACGCAGTATTTT. The encoded protein is CASSDIWGGTDTQYF.

The V and J genes are TRBV6-5 and TRBJ1-3; the D is unclear. This CDR3 contains 15 residues. Germline CDR1 is MNHEY and CDR2 is SVGAGI. V lost 7 bases and J 0 bases, leaving 13 bases between the germline ends. CDR3 nucleotide sequence: TGTGCCAGCAAGGTAACCAGCAGCTCTGGAAACACCATATATTTT. Its translation is CASKVTSSSGNTIYF.

The rearrangement links TRBV6-1 to TRBJ2-7; D might be TRBD1 or TRBD2, each matching 5 bases. The CDR3 covers 16 residues. CDR1 and CDR2 from the germline V gene are MNHNS and SASEGT. Trimming took off 4 bases at V and 0 bases at J, with 16 bases between the two ends. The CDR3 DNA reads as TGTGCCAGCAGTGTATCCGGGACGTTGGCCTCCTACGAGCAGTACTTC. Translation: CASSVSGTLASYEQYF.

The chain uses TRBV28 and TRBJ2-7, with 9 bases lining up with TRBD1. The CDR3 is made up of 15 amino acids. CDR1 and CDR2 (germline): MDHEN, SYDVKM. V lost 4 bases and J lost 6; bases outside the gene matches: 10. CDR3: CASSSPGQGGGEQYF. The DNA of the CDR3 is TGTGCCAGCAGTTCCCCGGGACAGGGAGGTGGCGAGCAGTACTTC.

V gene TRBV5-1 combines with J gene TRBJ2-7; 10 bases are a match to TRBD1. This CDR3 contains 14 residues. Germline V CDR1 and CDR2: SGHRS, YFSETQ. V lost 0 bases, J lost 5 bases, and 2 bases stayed unmatched. The CDR3 here is CASSLGQGADEQYF. The CDR3 DNA reads TGCGCCAGCAGCTTGGGACAGGGGGCGGACGAGCAGTACTTC. Drawing the rest from reference TRBV5-1 and TRBJ2-7, the complete variable domain is KAGVTQTPRYLIKTRGQQVTLSCSPISGHRSVSWYQQTPGQGLQFLFEYFSETQRNKGNFPGRFSGRQFSNSRSEMNVSTLELGDSALYLCASSLGQGADEQYFGPGTRLTVT.

The V and J genes are TRBV2 and TRBJ2-7; 9 nucleotides align to TRBD1. This CDR3 contains 16 residues. In germline, CDR1 is SNHLY, CDR2 FYNNEI. Trimming removed 6 bases from V and 2 bases from J; junction bases left unmatched: 11. CDR3 region: CASRGGQGLATYEQYF. Here the CDR3 DNA reads TGTGCCAGCAGAGGAGGACAGGGGCTAGCCACCTACGAGCAGTACTTC. The variable domain in full, with the rest retrieved from reference TRBV2 and TRBJ2-7, is EPEVTQTPSHQVTQMGQEVILRCVPISNHLYFYWYRQILGQKVEFLVSFYNNEISEKSEIFDDQFSVERPDGSNFTLKIRSTKLEDSAMYFCASRGGQGLATYEQYFGPGTRLTVT.

The DNA for the CDR3 is TGTGCCAGCAGTGAGGACAGGGTGGGTACGCAGTATTTT. The encoded protein is CASSEDRVGTQYF. This chain links TRBV6-1 with TRBJ2-3; 8 bases agree with TRBD1. CDR1 MNHNS and CDR2 SASEGT come from the germline V gene. There are 13 residues in the CDR3. V was pared by 3 bases and J by 8 bases, with 4 bases of the junction left unmatched.

This chain uses TRBV19 with TRBJ2-2, with D possibly being TRBD1 (5 bases). Trimming took 4 bases from V and 1 from J, leaving 13 bases between them. The germline gives CDR1 LNHDA, CDR2 SQIVND (reference sequence). The CDR3 has 16 amino acids. The CDR3 loop reads CASSTYQGLNTGELFF. CDR3 sequence (DNA): TGTGCCAGTAGTACCTATCAGGGATTGAACACCGGGGAGCTGTTTTTT.

This sequence joins TRBV29-1 and TRBJ1-1; TRBD1 agrees at 8 bases. Losses at the gene ends were 7 bases for V and 3 bases for J; bases not matched to a gene: 7. CDR1 and CDR2 from the germline V gene are SQVTM and ANQGSEA. CDR3 length: 13 residues. CDR3 sequence reads: CSGGQGGYTEAFF. The DNA of the CDR3 is TGCAGCGGAGGACAGGGCGGGTACACTGAAGCTTTCTTT.

V usage is TRBV19 and J usage is TRBJ1-2, with D tentatively TRBD1 (5 bases). V lost 3 bases to trimming and J lost 4 bases, with 15 bases between them. This CDR3 comprises 15 residues. CDR1 and CDR2 (germline): LNHDA, SQIVND (reference sequence). In DNA, the CDR3 is TGTGCCAGTAGTATCGGGGCCTACCCTACCTATGGCTACACCTTC. Encoded protein: CASSIGAYPTYGYTF.

This sequence joins TRBV7-8 and TRBJ1-5; 7 bases are a match to TRBD1. The V segment lost 4 bases and the J segment 3 bases; nucleotides outside the gene matches: 3. Germline CDR1 is SGHVS and CDR2 is FQNEAQ. The CDR3 is 14 amino acids. For the CDR3, the DNA is TGTGCCAGCAGCTCAGGGACAGTCAATCAGCCCCAGCATTTT. As protein: CASSSGTVNQPQHF. Full variable domain (remainder filled in from reference TRBV7-8 and TRBJ1-5): GAGVSQSPRYKVAKRGQDVALRCDPISGHVSLFWYQQALGQGPEFLTYFQNEAQLDKSGLPSDRFFAERPEGSVSTLKIQRTQQEDSAVYLCASSSGTVNQPQHFGDGTRLSIL.

V usage is TRBV7-8 and J usage is TRBJ2-7; D is perhaps TRBD1 (5 bases). The CDR3 has 14 amino acids. Germline assignment: CDR1 SGHVS and CDR2 FQNEAQ. Trimming took off 1 base at V and 0 bases at J, with 7 bases between the two ends. CDR3 loop: CASSLEGPSYEQYF. In DNA form, the CDR3 reads TGTGCCAGCAGCTTAGAGGGGCCCTCCTACGAGCAGTACTTC.

The V call is TRBV9, the J call TRBJ1-1; TRBD1 agrees at 8 bases. The V gene end was trimmed by 0 bases and the J gene end by 10 bases; junction bases not matched to a gene: 8. Germline V gene sequence: CDR1 SGDLS, CDR2 YYNGEE. The CDR3 extends over 14 amino acids. The CDR3 sequence is CASSVGSRGLGAFF. CDR3 in DNA: TGTGCCAGCAGCGTAGGGTCCAGGGGGCTTGGAGCTTTCTTT. Looking up the rest from reference TRBV9 and TRBJ1-1 gives the full variable domain: DSGVTQTPKHLITATGQRVTLRCSPRSGDLSVYWYQQSLDQGLQFLIQYYNGEERAKGNILERFSAQQFPDLHSELNLSSLELGDSALYFCASSVGSRGLGAFFGQGTRLTVV.

This chain joins TRBV6-1 and TRBJ1-2, with a possible D match to TRBD1 (5 bases). CDR3 size: 15 residues. Germline loops: CDR1 MNHNS, CDR2 SASEGT. V lost 0 bases to trimming and J lost 2 bases, with 10 bases between them. For the CDR3, the DNA is TGTGCCAGCAGTGAAGCGCTAGGGGCCAACTATGGCTACACCTTC. Translated: CASSEALGANYGYTF.

Only one count was recorded for this clone. J is TRBJ1-4 and V is TRBV28; maybe TRBD1 (6 bases). The CDR3 runs 14 residues. The ends were cut back, 3 bases at V and 5 bases at J, with 10 bases in the middle. Germline V lookup: CDR1 MDHEN, CDR2 SYDVKM. The CDR3 loop reads CASSLSGQNEKLFF. The CDR3 DNA is TGTGCCAGCAGTTTGAGTGGACAGAATGAAAAACTGTTTTTT.

The chain employs TRBV13 and TRBJ2-7; 10 bases fit TRBD1. Losses at the gene ends were 0 bases for V and 6 bases for J; bases not matched to a gene: 2. From germline, CDR1 is PRHDT and CDR2 FYEKMQ (reference sequence). This CDR3 is 14 amino acids long. CDR3 DNA sequence: TGTGCCAGCAGCTTAGGCGACAGGGGGCCCGAGCAGTACTTC. Translation gives CASSLGDRGPEQYF.

The chain carries TRBV2 and TRBJ1-5; 7 positions match TRBD1. CDR3 size: 15 residues. Germline V gene data show CDR1 as SNHLY and CDR2 as FYNNEI. V was pared by 5 bases and J by 4 bases, with 8 bases of the junction left unmatched. In DNA, the CDR3 is TGTGCCAGCAGTCAGTTTGGACAGGCTAATCAGCCCCAGCATTTT. Its protein is CASSQFGQANQPQHF.

The chain uses TRBV13 and TRBJ2-2; 10 bases are shared with TRBD2. Germline V CDR1 and CDR2: PRHDT, FYEKMQ (reference sequence). With 6 bases clipped from V and 4 bases from J, the junction kept 11 bases outside the gene matches. This CDR3 is built from 17 residues. The CDR3 region has the DNA TGTGCCAGCAGGCTAGAAGCTAGCGGGGGCCCCACCGGGGAGCTGTTTTTT. Translating it yields CASRLEASGGPTGELFF.

The chain has TRBV6-1 and TRBJ1-3; perhaps TRBD1 as D (6 bases). Germline CDR1 is MNHNS and CDR2 is SASEGT. The V gene lost 6 bases and the J gene lost 4 bases, with 13 bases spanning the gap. The CDR3 is 14 residues long. The CDR3 is CASRQQGVGNTIYF. DNA for the CDR3: TGTGCCAGCAGACAACAGGGAGTAGGAAACACCATATATTTT.

This clone was observed a few times. Other DNA sequences within the sample encode an identical CDR3. The V and J genes are TRBV7-2 and TRBJ1-2; possibly TRBD1 for D (5 bases). The CDR3 consists of 13 residues. Germline V lookup: CDR1 SGHTA, CDR2 FQGNSA. V gave up 2 bases and J gave up 5 bases, with 9 bases separating them. The CDR3 region has the DNA TGTGCCAGCAGCTTAAATAGGGGTTATGGCTACACCTTC. Residues: CASSLNRGYGYTF.

The chain combines TRBV2 with TRBJ1-5; 7 bases map to TRBD1. Unmatched junction bases numbered 12, after V lost 6 bases and J lost 7 bases. This CDR3 spans 15 amino acids. CDR1 is SNHLY, CDR2 FYNNEI, per germline. CDR3 loop: CASSPRQGRGQPQHF. As DNA, the CDR3 is TGTGCCAGCAGCCCCCGACAGGGTCGAGGGCAGCCCCAGCATTTT.

This clone was recorded only once. V is TRBV5-3 and J is TRBJ2-7, with 8 bases fitting TRBD2. TRBV5-3 is an ORF, with its function uncertain. The CDR3 loop spans 15 amino acids. Trimming cost V 4 bases and J 3 bases; bases outside gene matches: 9. Here the CDR3 reads CARSPPGGVGYEQYF. The CDR3, as DNA: TGTGCCAGAAGCCCACCGGGGGGGGTGGGCTACGAGCAGTACTTC.

The chain combines TRBV11-2 with TRBJ2-4; the D is unclear. The CDR3 consists of 14 residues. Trimming took off 0 bases at V and 3 bases at J, with 6 bases between the two ends. Per germline, CDR1 SGHAT and CDR2 FQNNGV. In DNA, the CDR3 is TGTGCCAGCAGCTTAGAGAGAATCAAAAACATTCAGTACTTC. Translating it yields CASSLERIKNIQYF.